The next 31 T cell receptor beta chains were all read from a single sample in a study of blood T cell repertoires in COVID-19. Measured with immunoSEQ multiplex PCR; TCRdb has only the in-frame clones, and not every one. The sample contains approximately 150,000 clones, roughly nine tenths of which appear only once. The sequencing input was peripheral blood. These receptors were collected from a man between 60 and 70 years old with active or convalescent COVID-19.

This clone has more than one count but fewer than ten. The CDR3 loop reads CASSLFSVVAEAFF. CDR3 DNA: TGCGCCAGCAGTCTTTTCTCGGTAGTCGCTGAAGCTTTCTTT. This chain uses TRBV23-1 with TRBJ1-1; D is undetermined. TRBV23-1 is treated as an ORF (open reading frame) with a function not yet certain. Trimming shortened V by 4 bases and J by 6 bases, and 15 bases separated the two germline ends. This CDR3 spans 14 amino acids.

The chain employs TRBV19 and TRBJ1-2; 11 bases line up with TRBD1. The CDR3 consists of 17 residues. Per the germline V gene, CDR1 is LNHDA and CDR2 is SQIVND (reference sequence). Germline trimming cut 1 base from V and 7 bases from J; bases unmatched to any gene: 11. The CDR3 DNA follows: TGTGCCAGTAGTATAGCCGGGACAGGGGGATCGGTCGCTGGCTACACCTTC. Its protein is CASSIAGTGGSVAGYTF.

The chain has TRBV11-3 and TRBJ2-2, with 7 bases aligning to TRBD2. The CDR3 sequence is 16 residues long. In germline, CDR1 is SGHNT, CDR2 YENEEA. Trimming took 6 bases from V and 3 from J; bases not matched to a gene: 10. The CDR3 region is CASRHNLGRDTGELFF. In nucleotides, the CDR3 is TGTGCCAGCAGACACAACTTGGGGAGGGACACCGGGGAGCTGTTTTTT. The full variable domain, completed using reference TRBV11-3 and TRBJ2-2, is EAGVVQSPRYKIIEKKQPVAFWCNPISGHNTLYWYLQNLGQGPELLIRYENEEAVDDSQLPKDRFSAERLKGVDSTLKIQPAELGDSAVYLCASRHNLGRDTGELFFGEGSRLTVL.

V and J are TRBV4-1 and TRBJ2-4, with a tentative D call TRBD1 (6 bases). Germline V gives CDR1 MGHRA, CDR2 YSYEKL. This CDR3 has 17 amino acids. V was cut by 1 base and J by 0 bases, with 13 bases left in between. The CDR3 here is CASSQGGQSLAKNIQYF. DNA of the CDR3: TGCGCCAGCAGCCAAGGAGGACAGTCTCTAGCCAAAAACATTCAGTACTTC.

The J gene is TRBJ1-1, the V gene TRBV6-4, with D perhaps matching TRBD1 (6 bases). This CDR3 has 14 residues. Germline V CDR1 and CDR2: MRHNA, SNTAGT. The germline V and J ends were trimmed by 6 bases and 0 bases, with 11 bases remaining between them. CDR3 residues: CASRATGMNTEAFF. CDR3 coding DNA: TGTGCCAGCAGGGCCACAGGGATGAACACTGAAGCTTTCTTT.

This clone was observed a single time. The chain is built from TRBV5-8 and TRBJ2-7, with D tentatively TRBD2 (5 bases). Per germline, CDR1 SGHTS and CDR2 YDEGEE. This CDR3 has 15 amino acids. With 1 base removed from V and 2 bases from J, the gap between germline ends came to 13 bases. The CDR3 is CASSLLWTSTYEQYF. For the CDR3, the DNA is TGTGCCAGCAGCTTGCTTTGGACTTCCACCTACGAGCAGTACTTC.

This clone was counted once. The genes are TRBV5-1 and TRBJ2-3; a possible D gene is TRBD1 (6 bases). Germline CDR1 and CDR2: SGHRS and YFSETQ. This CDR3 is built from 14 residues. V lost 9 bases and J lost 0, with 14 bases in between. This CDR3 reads CATARTASTDTQYF. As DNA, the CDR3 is TGCGCCACCGCAAGGACAGCCAGCACAGATACGCAGTATTTT. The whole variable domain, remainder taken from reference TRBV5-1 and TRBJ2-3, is KAGVTQTPRYLIKTRGQQVTLSCSPISGHRSVSWYQQTPGQGLQFLFEYFSETQRNKGNFPGRFSGRQFSNSRSEMNVSTLELGDSALYLCATARTASTDTQYFGPGTRLTVL.

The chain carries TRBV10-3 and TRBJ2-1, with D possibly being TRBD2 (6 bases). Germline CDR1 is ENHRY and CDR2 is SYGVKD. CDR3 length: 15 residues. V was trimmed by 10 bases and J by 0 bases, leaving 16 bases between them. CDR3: CANPGGDSSYNEQFF. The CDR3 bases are TGTGCCAACCCCGGGGGAGATAGCTCCTACAATGAGCAGTTCTTC.

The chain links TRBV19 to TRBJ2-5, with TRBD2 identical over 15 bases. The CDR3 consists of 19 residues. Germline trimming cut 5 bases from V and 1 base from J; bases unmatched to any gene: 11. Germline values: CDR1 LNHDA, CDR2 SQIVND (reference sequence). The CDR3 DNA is TGTGCCAGTAGTCCCCAGACTGGGACTAGCGGGAGGAGCCAAGAGACCCAGTACTTC. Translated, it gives CASSPQTGTSGRSQETQYF. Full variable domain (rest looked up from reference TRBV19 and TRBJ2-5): DGGITQSPKYLFRKEGQNVTLSCEQNLNHDAMYWYRQDPGQGLRLIYYSQIVNDFQKGDIAEGYSVSREKKESFPLTVTSAQKNPTAFYLCASSPQTGTSGRSQETQYFGPGTRLLVL.

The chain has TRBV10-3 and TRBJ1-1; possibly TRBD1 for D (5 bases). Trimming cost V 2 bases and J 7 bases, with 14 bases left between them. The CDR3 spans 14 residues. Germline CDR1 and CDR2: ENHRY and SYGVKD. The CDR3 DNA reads TGTGCCATCAGTGAGGGGGCGACAGCTATTGAAGCTTTCTTT. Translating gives CAISEGATAIEAFF.

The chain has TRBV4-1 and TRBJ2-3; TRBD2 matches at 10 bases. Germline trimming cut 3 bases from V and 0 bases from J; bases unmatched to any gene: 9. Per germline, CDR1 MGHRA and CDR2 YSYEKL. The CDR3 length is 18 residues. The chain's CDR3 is CASSHQRGGTSSTDTQYF. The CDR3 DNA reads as TGCGCCAGCAGCCACCAGCGGGGGGGGACCTCTAGCACAGATACGCAGTATTTT.

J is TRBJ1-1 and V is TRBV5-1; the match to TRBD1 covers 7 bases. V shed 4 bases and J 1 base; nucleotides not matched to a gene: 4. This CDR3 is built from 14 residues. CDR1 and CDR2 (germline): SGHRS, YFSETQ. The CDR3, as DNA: TGCGCCAGCAGCGAAAACAGGGGGAACACTGAAGCTTTCTTT. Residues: CASSENRGNTEAFF.

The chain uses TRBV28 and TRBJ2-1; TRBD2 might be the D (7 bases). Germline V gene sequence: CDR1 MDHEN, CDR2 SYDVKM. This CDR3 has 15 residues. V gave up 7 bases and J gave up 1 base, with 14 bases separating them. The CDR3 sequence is CASTPGGASYNEQFF. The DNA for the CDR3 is TGTGCCAGCACCCCTGGGGGGGCGTCCTACAATGAGCAGTTCTTC.

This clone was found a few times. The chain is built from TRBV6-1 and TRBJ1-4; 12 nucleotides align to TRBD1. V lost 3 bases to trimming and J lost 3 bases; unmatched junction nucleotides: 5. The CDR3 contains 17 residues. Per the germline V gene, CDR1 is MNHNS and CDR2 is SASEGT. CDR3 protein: CASSERGTGGPNEKLFF. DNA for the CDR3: TGTGCCAGCAGTGAGCGAGGGACAGGGGGCCCTAATGAAAAACTGTTTTTT.

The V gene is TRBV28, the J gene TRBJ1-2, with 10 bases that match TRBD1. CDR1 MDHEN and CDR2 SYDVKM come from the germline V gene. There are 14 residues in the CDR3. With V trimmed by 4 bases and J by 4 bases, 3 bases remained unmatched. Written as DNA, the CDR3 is TGTGCCAGCAGTTGGGACAGGGGCGTCTATGGCTACACCTTC. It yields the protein CASSWDRGVYGYTF.

CDR3 coding DNA: TGTGCCACCAGCAGAGCCCGGACAGCTAACTATGGCTACACCTTC. Translated, it gives CATSRARTANYGYTF. The chain has TRBV15 and TRBJ1-2; D might be TRBD1 (6 bases). The CDR3 covers 15 residues. The V gene's germline CDR1 is LNHNV and CDR2 YYDKDF (reference sequence). V lost 1 base and J lost 0, with 9 bases in between. The full variable domain, completed using reference TRBV15 and TRBJ1-2, is DAMVIQNPRYQVTQFGKPVTLSCSQTLNHNVMYWYQQKSSQAPKLLFHYYDKDFNNEADTPDNFQSRRPNTSFCFLDIRSPGLGDTAMYLCATSRARTANYGYTFGSGTRLTVV.

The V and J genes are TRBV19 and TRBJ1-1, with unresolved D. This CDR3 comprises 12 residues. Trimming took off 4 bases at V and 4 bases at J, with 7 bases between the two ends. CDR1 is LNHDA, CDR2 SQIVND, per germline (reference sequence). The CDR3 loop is CASSTEGTEAFF. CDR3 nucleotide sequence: TGTGCCAGTAGTACGGAGGGCACTGAAGCTTTCTTT. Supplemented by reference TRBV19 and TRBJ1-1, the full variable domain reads DGGITQSPKYLFRKEGQNVTLSCEQNLNHDAMYWYRQDPGQGLRLIYYSQIVNDFQKGDIAEGYSVSREKKESFPLTVTSAQKNPTAFYLCASSTEGTEAFFGQGTRLTVV.

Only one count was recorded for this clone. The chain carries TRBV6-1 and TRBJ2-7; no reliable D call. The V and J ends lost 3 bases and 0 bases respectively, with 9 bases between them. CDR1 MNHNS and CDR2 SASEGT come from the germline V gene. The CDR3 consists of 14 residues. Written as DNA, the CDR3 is TGTGCCAGCAGTGAGCAGGCAGGCTCCTACGAGCAGTACTTC. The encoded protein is CASSEQAGSYEQYF.

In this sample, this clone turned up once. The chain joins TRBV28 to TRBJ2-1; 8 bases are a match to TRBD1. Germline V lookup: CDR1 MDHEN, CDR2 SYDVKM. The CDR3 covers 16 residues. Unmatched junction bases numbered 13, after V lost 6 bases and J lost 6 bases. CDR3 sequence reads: CASSETSGGKINEQFF. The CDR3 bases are TGTGCCAGCAGCGAAACCTCAGGGGGCAAAATCAATGAGCAGTTCTTC.

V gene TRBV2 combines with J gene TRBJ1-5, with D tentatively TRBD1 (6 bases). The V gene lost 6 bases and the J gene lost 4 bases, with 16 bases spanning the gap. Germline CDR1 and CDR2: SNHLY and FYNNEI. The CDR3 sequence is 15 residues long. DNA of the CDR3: TGTGCCAGCAGAAAGACGTGGGGGCAAAATCAGCCCCAGCATTTT. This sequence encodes CASRKTWGQNQPQHF.

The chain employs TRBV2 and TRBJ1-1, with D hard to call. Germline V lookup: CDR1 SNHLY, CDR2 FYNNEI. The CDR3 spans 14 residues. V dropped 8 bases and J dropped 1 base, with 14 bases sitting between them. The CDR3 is CASLYHVQNTEAFF. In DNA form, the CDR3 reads TGTGCCAGCCTCTATCACGTTCAGAACACTGAAGCTTTCTTT. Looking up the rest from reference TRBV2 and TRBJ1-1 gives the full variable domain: EPEVTQTPSHQVTQMGQEVILRCVPISNHLYFYWYRQILGQKVEFLVSFYNNEISEKSEIFDDQFSVERPDGSNFTLKIRSTKLEDSAMYFCASLYHVQNTEAFFGQGTRLTVV.

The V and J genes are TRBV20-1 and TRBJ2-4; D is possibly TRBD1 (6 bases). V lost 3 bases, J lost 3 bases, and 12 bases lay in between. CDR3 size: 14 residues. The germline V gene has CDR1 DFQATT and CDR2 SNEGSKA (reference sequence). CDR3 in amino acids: CSASFETGKNIQYF. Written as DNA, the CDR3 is TGCAGTGCTAGTTTTGAGACAGGCAAAAACATTCAGTACTTC.

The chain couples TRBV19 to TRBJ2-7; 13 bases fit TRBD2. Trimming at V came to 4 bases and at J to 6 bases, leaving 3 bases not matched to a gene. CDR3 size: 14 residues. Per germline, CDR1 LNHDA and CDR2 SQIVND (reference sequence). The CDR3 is CASSTGTSGVEQYF. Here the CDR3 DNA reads TGTGCCAGTAGTACCGGGACTAGCGGGGTCGAGCAGTACTTC. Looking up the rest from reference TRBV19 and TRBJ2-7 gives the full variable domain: DGGITQSPKYLFRKEGQNVTLSCEQNLNHDAMYWYRQDPGQGLRLIYYSQIVNDFQKGDIAEGYSVSREKKESFPLTVTSAQKNPTAFYLCASSTGTSGVEQYFGPGTRLTVT.

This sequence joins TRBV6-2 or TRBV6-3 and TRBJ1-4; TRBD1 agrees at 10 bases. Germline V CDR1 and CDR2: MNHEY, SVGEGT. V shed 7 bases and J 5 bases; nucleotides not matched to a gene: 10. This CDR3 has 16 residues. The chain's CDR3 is CASIPRTGGGNEKLFF. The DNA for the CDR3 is TGTGCCAGCATCCCAAGGACAGGGGGAGGAAATGAAAAACTGTTTTTT.

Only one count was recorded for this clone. In DNA, the CDR3 is TGTGCCAGCAGCTTGTCCGGGACAGTCAACCATCAGCCCCAGCATTTT. The encoded protein is CASSLSGTVNHQPQHF. The genes are TRBV5-5 and TRBJ1-5; TRBD1 aligns across 7 bases. Trimming removed 1 base from V and 5 bases from J; junction bases left unmatched: 9. Looked up from germline, CDR1 is SGHKS and CDR2 is YYEKEE (reference sequence). The CDR3 extends over 16 amino acids.

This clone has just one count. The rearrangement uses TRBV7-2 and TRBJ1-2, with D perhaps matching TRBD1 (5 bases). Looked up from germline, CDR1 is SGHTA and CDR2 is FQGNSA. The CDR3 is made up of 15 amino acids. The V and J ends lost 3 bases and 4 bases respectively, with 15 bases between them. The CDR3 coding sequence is TGTGCCAGCAGCTTCGCTAGACAGTCCTTCTATGGCTACACCTTC. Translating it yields CASSFARQSFYGYTF.

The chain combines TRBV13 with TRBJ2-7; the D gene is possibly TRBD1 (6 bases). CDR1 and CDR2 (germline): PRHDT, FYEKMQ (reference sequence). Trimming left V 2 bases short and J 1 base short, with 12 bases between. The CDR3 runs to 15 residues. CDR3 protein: CASSLQRTVSYEQYF. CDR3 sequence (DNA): TGTGCCAGCAGCTTACAAAGGACAGTGTCCTACGAGCAGTACTTC.

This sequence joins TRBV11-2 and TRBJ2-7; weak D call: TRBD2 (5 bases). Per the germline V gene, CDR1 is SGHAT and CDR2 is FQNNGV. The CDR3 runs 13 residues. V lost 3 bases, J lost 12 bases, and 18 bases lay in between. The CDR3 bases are TGTGCCAGCAGCTTGGGCCTAGCCAACACGCCGTACTTC. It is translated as CASSLGLANTPYF.

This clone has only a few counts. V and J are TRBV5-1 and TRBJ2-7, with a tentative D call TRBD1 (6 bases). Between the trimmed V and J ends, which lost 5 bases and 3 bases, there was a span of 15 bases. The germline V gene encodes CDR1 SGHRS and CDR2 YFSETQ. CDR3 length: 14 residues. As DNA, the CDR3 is TGCGCCAGCAGTTCGGGACACTTGGGCTACGAGCAGTACTTC. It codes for CASSSGHLGYEQYF.

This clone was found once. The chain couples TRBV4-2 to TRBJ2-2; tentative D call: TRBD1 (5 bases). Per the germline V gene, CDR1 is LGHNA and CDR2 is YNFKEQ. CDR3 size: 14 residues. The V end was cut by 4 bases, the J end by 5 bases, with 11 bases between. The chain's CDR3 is CASSPQKGTGELFF. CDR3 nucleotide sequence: TGTGCCAGCAGCCCTCAGAAGGGGACCGGGGAGCTGTTTTTT.

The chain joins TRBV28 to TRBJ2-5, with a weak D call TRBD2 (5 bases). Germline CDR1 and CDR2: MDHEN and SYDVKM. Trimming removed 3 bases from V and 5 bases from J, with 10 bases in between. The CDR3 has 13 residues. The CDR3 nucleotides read TGTGCCAGCAGTTTTTGGCAGCGGGAGACCCAGTACTTC. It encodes CASSFWQRETQYF.